The 27 T cell receptor beta chains below come from one sample, sequenced in a study of blood T cell repertoires in COVID-19. Libraries were prepared by immunoSEQ multiplex PCR; TCRdb keeps only in-frame clonotypes and omits some of them. The table includes 250,000 or so clones, roughly 82% detected once. What was sequenced was peripheral blood. The receptors were gathered from a woman aged 70 to 79 with acute or convalescent COVID-19.

The chain has TRBV10-2 and TRBJ2-3, with TRBD2 matching over 8 bases. The CDR3 sequence is 16 residues long. V shed 3 bases, J shed 6 bases, and the junction held 11 bases outside the gene matches. The germline CDR1 and CDR2 sequences are WSHSY and SAAADI. In nucleotides, the CDR3 is TGCGCCAGCAGTGAATCCGGGGGGGCCGCTGGGGATACGCAGTATTTT. It translates to CASSESGGAAGDTQYF.

The genes are TRBV5-6 and TRBJ1-2, with TRBD1 matching over 10 bases. CDR3 length: 15 amino acids. J was trimmed by 3 bases and V by 1 base; bases with no gene match: 3. The germline V gene has CDR1 SGHDT and CDR2 YYEEEE. CDR3 region: CASSLTGTGDYGYTF. The CDR3 region has the DNA TGTGCCAGCAGCTTGACCGGGACAGGGGACTATGGCTACACCTTC.

V is TRBV5-4 and J is TRBJ2-7, with 8 bases identical to TRBD1. This CDR3 has 13 amino acids. V lost 3 bases to trimming and J lost 5 bases; unmatched junction nucleotides: 4. From germline, CDR1 is SGHNT and CDR2 YYREEE (reference sequence). This CDR3 is CASSSGQGNEQYF. CDR3 in DNA: TGTGCCAGCAGCTCAGGACAGGGCAACGAGCAGTACTTC. Full variable domain (rest looked up from reference TRBV5-4 and TRBJ2-7): ETGVTQSPTHLIKTRGQQVTLRCSSQSGHNTVSWYQQALGQGPQFIFQYYREEENGRGNFPPRFSGLQFPNYSSELNVNALELDDSALYLCASSSGQGNEQYFGPGTRLTVT.

This clone was picked up one time. The chain combines TRBV6-6 with TRBJ2-7; a weak D match, TRBD2 (5 bases). The germline V gene encodes CDR1 MNHNY and CDR2 SVGAGI (reference sequence). The CDR3 sequence is 12 residues long. The V gene lost 5 bases and the J gene lost 3 bases, with 8 bases spanning the gap. The CDR3 region has the DNA TGTGCCAGCAGTGGGAGCAACTACGAGCAGTACTTC. Its translation: CASSGSNYEQYF.

This clone was recorded a few times. This chain links TRBV23-1 with TRBJ1-4, with D tentatively TRBD1 (5 bases). TRBV23-1 qualifies as an ORF whose function is uncertain. Trimming cost V 1 base and J 4 bases, with 7 bases left between them. This CDR3 comprises 14 residues. Here the CDR3 reads CASSQWGYNEKLFF. The CDR3 DNA follows: TGCGCCAGCAGTCAATGGGGCTATAATGAAAAACTGTTTTTT.

The rearrangement uses TRBV6-2 or TRBV6-3 and TRBJ1-2; TRBD1 aligns across 7 bases. The CDR3 runs 15 residues. Per germline, CDR1 MNHEY and CDR2 SVGEGT. Trimming cost V 5 bases and J 3 bases; bases outside gene matches: 9. The CDR3 DNA is TGTGCCAGCAGTACCCCGACAGGGATTGACTATGGCTACACCTTC. Encoded protein: CASSTPTGIDYGYTF.

This chain links TRBV18 with TRBJ2-1, with 7 positions matching TRBD1. Germline V gives CDR1 KGHSH, CDR2 LQKENI. The length of the CDR3 is 17 residues. V trimming: 2 bases; J trimming: 6 bases; junction bases outside the gene matches: 13. This CDR3 reads CASSPVLVLAGGNEQFF. The CDR3 DNA reads TGTGCCAGCTCACCAGTCCTGGTCCTTGCAGGGGGCAATGAGCAGTTCTTC.

The rearrangement uses TRBV2 and TRBJ2-1; TRBD1 aligns across 9 bases. There are 13 residues in the CDR3. Trimming removed 7 bases from V and 8 bases from J; junction bases left unmatched: 6. Per the germline V gene, CDR1 is SNHLY and CDR2 is FYNNEI. CDR3: CASNMDRGDEQFF. The CDR3 nucleotides read TGTGCCAGCAATATGGACAGGGGAGATGAGCAGTTCTTC.

The chain combines TRBV4-3 with TRBJ2-1; 8 bases fit TRBD2. V lost 0 bases, J lost 9 bases, and 10 bases stayed unmatched. Germline CDR1 is LGHNA and CDR2 is YSLEER. The CDR3 totals 16 residues. The CDR3 DNA sequence: TGCGCCAGCAGCCAAGATCCAGCGGGGGTATCAGGTGAGCAGTTCTTC. Its translation: CASSQDPAGVSGEQFF.

This clone has more than one count but fewer than ten. The V call is TRBV6-1, the J call TRBJ1-5; tentative D call: TRBD1 (6 bases). The CDR3 spans 15 residues. The V end was cut by 0 bases, the J end by 6 bases, with 12 bases between. Germline V CDR1 and CDR2: MNHNS, SASEGT. For the CDR3, the DNA is TGTGCCAGCAGTGAAGCCAGGGGTCACGGTCAGCCCCAGCATTTT. Protein product: CASSEARGHGQPQHF.

The sample holds one count of this clone. The genes are TRBV19 and TRBJ1-2, with D hard to call. The CDR3 is 14 residues long. Germline V gene lookup returns CDR1 LNHDA and CDR2 SQIVND (reference sequence). The V end lost 4 bases, the J end lost 1 base, and 10 bases lay between the germline ends. The CDR3 loop reads CASSTLQYNYGYTF. For the CDR3, the DNA is TGTGCCAGTAGTACCCTGCAGTATAACTATGGCTACACCTTC.

The V call is TRBV2, the J call TRBJ1-1; the D gene is possibly TRBD1 (5 bases). Trimming took off 5 bases at V and 0 bases at J, with 10 bases between the two ends. This CDR3 is built from 14 residues. Germline V gene data show CDR1 as SNHLY and CDR2 as FYNNEI. The CDR3 region is CASSSQTVNTEAFF. In DNA, the CDR3 is TGTGCCAGCAGTTCTCAGACAGTGAACACTGAAGCTTTCTTT.

The V gene is TRBV4-1, the J gene TRBJ1-1; tentative D call: TRBD1 (5 bases). Germline CDR1 MGHRA, CDR2 YSYEKL. The CDR3 length is 19 residues. Trimming cost V 3 bases and J 4 bases, with 27 bases left between them. This chain's CDR3 is CASSHTGTHLMAVATEAFF. The CDR3 DNA is TGCGCCAGCAGCCACACCGGGACTCACCTTATGGCCGTAGCCACTGAAGCTTTCTTT.

This chain uses TRBV6-2 or TRBV6-3 with TRBJ2-7, with 9 bases identical to TRBD1. CDR3 length: 15 amino acids. The junction had 9 bases not matched to a gene; V was cut back by 2 bases and J by 7 bases. Per the germline V gene, CDR1 is MNHEY and CDR2 is SVGEGT. This CDR3 reads CASSYPGQGRREQYF. The CDR3 DNA reads TGTGCCAGCAGTTACCCTGGACAGGGGCGTCGAGAGCAGTACTTC.

The chain has TRBV7-2 and TRBJ1-5; D might be TRBD1 (5 bases). Deletions cut 5 bases from V and 4 bases from J, with 15 bases between. The CDR3 is made up of 15 amino acids. CDR1 is SGHTA and CDR2 is FQGNSA in the germline V gene. This CDR3 is CASSRVAGTNQPQHF. CDR3 DNA sequence: TGTGCCAGCAGCCGGGTGGCAGGGACTAATCAGCCCCAGCATTTT.

This chain links TRBV19 with TRBJ1-1, with D possibly being TRBD1 (5 bases). The CDR3 is 13 residues long. V lost 5 bases and J lost 0, with 7 bases in between. Germline V gene sequence: CDR1 LNHDA, CDR2 SQIVND (reference sequence). The DNA for the CDR3 is TGTGCCAGTAGTCGACAGATGAACACTGAAGCTTTCTTT. Translating gives CASSRQMNTEAFF.

A few counts support this clone. V gene TRBV5-1 combines with J gene TRBJ2-5, with 10 bases matching TRBD1. There are 13 residues in the CDR3. From germline, CDR1 is SGHRS and CDR2 YFSETQ. The junction had 2 bases not matched to a gene; V was cut back by 4 bases and J by 5 bases. The DNA for the CDR3 is TGCGCCAGCAGCCTGGGACAGGGGGAGACCCAGTACTTC. Translated: CASSLGQGETQYF.

The rearrangement links TRBV27 to TRBJ1-2; no firm D call. Trimming stripped 0 bases from V and 4 bases from J, with 12 bases between. The CDR3 runs 15 residues. The germline V gene encodes CDR1 MNHEY and CDR2 SMNVEV (reference sequence). CDR3 DNA sequence: TGTGCCAGCAGTTTATCGAAACAGTTGCTCTATGGCTACACCTTC. Translation gives CASSLSKQLLYGYTF.

The V gene is TRBV5-1, the J gene TRBJ2-3; D remains unclear. Trimming cost V 5 bases and J 0 bases, with 10 bases left between them. CDR1 and CDR2 (germline): SGHRS, YFSETQ. The CDR3 consists of 14 residues. The CDR3: CASSRSVSTDTQYF. DNA of the CDR3: TGCGCCAGCAGTAGATCCGTTAGCACAGATACGCAGTATTTT.

The V and J genes are TRBV7-2 and TRBJ2-5; D call uncertain. This CDR3 is built from 15 residues. The V and J ends lost 4 bases and 2 bases respectively, with 14 bases between them. Germline assignment: CDR1 SGHTA and CDR2 FQGNSA. CDR3: CASSSQALKQETQYF. In DNA, the CDR3 is TGTGCCAGCAGCTCCCAGGCCCTAAAACAAGAGACCCAGTACTTC.

V usage is TRBV21-1 and J usage is TRBJ2-5; the D call of TRBD2 is as the table states it, not checked on the DNA. TRBV21-1 is marked as a pseudogene. The CDR3 is made up of 18 amino acids. CDR3 DNA: TGTGCCAGCAGGCCCACCTCGCCTAGCGGGGAAAGGCAGGAGACCCAGTACTTC. It is translated as CASRPTSPSGERQETQYF.

This clone was seen just once. The same CDR3 also results from other DNA sequences found in this sample. The J gene is TRBJ2-2, the V gene TRBV2, with 9 bases fitting TRBD1. The CDR3 consists of 13 residues. Germline loops: CDR1 SNHLY, CDR2 FYNNEI. J was trimmed by 5 bases and V by 6 bases; bases with no gene match: 1. The CDR3 nucleotides are TGTGCCAGCAGGACAGGGGGGACCGGGGAGCTGTTTTTT. This gives the protein CASRTGGTGELFF.

The rearrangement joins TRBV29-1 to TRBJ1-2; no clear D. Between the trimmed V and J ends, which lost 4 bases and 8 bases, there was a span of 17 bases. This CDR3 has 13 residues. From germline, CDR1 is SQVTM and CDR2 ANQGSEA. CDR3 nucleotides: TGCAGCGTTGGTTTGGGCCCCCGTATCGGCTACACCTTC. This gives the protein CSVGLGPRIGYTF.

This sequence joins TRBV3-1 (or the pseudogene TRBV3-2) and TRBJ1-2; no definite D call. Trimming cost V 0 bases and J 4 bases, with 9 bases left between them. From germline, CDR1 is LGHDT and CDR2 YNNKEL (reference sequence). The length of the CDR3 is 14 residues. The CDR3 DNA follows: TGTGCCAGCAGCCAAGAACCACAGAGCTATGGCTACACCTTC. Encoded protein: CASSQEPQSYGYTF.

This chain joins TRBV7-9 and TRBJ1-5; D is undetermined. V was shortened by 3 bases and J by 8 bases, with 11 bases between the two germline ends. Germline V gene data show CDR1 as SEHNR and CDR2 as FQNEAQ (reference sequence). The CDR3 has 13 residues. CDR3 residues: CASSFSMYEPQHF. The CDR3 bases are TGTGCCAGCAGCTTTAGTATGTATGAGCCCCAGCATTTT.

This chain links TRBV7-2 with TRBJ1-5; D is possibly TRBD1 (5 bases). Germline CDR1 SGHTA, CDR2 FQGNSA. The CDR3 length is 15 residues. With 4 bases removed from V and 0 bases from J, the gap between germline ends came to 10 bases. CDR3 protein: CASSYRGSSNQPQHF. The CDR3 DNA follows: TGTGCCAGCAGCTATAGGGGTAGTAGCAATCAGCCCCAGCATTTT.

The chain links TRBV18 to TRBJ1-6; 8 bases align to TRBD1. The CDR3 runs 15 residues. V trimming: 5 bases; J trimming: 8 bases; junction bases outside the gene matches: 8. Germline V gene sequence: CDR1 KGHSH, CDR2 LQKENI. The CDR3 region is CASSATGGSHSPLHF. The CDR3 DNA sequence: TGTGCCAGCTCAGCCACAGGGGGATCTCATTCACCCCTCCACTTT.